These 32 T cell receptor beta chains were sequenced from one sample in a study of CD8 T cells in Susac syndrome. RNA was extracted with the RNeasy kit, and a quantity of about 0.45 to 1 ug was reverse transcribed using random hexamers. TCRdb processed the immunoSEQ multiplex PCR reads anew with MiXCR; each CDR3 protein has one entry. The repertoire consists of 250,000 to 300,000 distinct CDR3 sequences, with 70% to 90% occurring once and the leading ten covering about 0.11%. The sample was CD8+ T cells from PBMCs. All receptors derive from a human donor with multiple sclerosis.

The chain is built from TRBV7-9 and TRBJ1-2; tentatively, D is TRBD1 (5 bases). Between the trimmed V and J ends, which lost 5 bases and 8 bases, there was a span of 18 bases. This CDR3 region has 14 residues. Germline CDR1 SEHNR, CDR2 FQNEAQ (reference sequence). The CDR3 here is CASSLRGQGQGYTF. In nucleotides, the CDR3 is TGTGCCAGCAGCCTGAGAGGCCAGGGCCAGGGCTACACCTTC. Full variable domain (outside the CDR3, taken from reference TRBV7-9 and TRBJ1-2): DTGVSQNPRHKITKRGQNVTFRCDPISEHNRLYWYRQTLGQGPEFLTYFQNEAQLEKSRLLSDRFSAERPKGSFSTLEIQRTEQGDSAMYLCASSLRGQGQGYTFGSGTRLTVV.

DNA for the CDR3: TGTGCCAGCAGCGTCCAAGCGGGAGGTTTCCGTGAGCAGTTCTTC. It translates to CASSVQAGGFREQFF. The chain joins TRBV9 to TRBJ2-1, with 9 bases matching TRBD2. Trimming cost V 2 bases and J 9 bases; bases outside gene matches: 9. There are 15 residues in the CDR3. CDR1 and CDR2 from the germline V gene are SGDLS and YYNGEE.

J is TRBJ2-7 and V is TRBV6-1, with 10 bases lining up with TRBD2. The CDR3 sequence is 15 residues long. V shed 3 bases, J shed 4 bases, and the junction held 6 bases outside the gene matches. Germline V gives CDR1 MNHNS, CDR2 SASEGT. CDR3 DNA sequence: TGTGCCAGCAGTGAGGAAGCGGGAGGGCCTTACGAGCAGTACTTC. This codes for CASSEEAGGPYEQYF.

The V gene is TRBV5-5, the J gene TRBJ2-7; tentatively, D is TRBD1 or TRBD2 (5 bases each). V dropped 1 base and J dropped 3 bases, with 11 bases sitting between them. CDR3 length: 14 amino acids. Per germline, CDR1 SGHKS and CDR2 YYEKEE (reference sequence). Here the CDR3 reads CASSLRWGSYEQYF. The CDR3 DNA is TGTGCCAGCAGCTTGAGGTGGGGGAGCTACGAGCAGTACTTC. Based on the CDR3 plus reference TRBV5-5 and TRBJ2-7, the full variable domain is DAGVTQSPTHLIKTRGQQVTLRCSPISGHKSVSWYQQVLGQGPQFIFQYYEKEERGRGNFPDRFSARQFPNYSSELNVNALLLGDSALYLCASSLRWGSYEQYFGPGTRLTVT.

The chain employs TRBV20-1 and TRBJ2-7; D is possibly TRBD2 (5 bases). CDR3 length: 16 residues. The V and J ends lost 0 bases and 3 bases respectively, with 18 bases between them. CDR1 and CDR2 from the germline V gene are DFQATT and SNEGSKA (reference sequence). For the CDR3, the DNA is TGCAGTGCTAGAGATCAGGTTTCGGCAGACTACTACGAGCAGTACTTC. This gives the protein CSARDQVSADYYEQYF.

This chain joins TRBV12-3 or TRBV12-4 and TRBJ2-7; D gene uncertain. The V and J ends lost 5 bases and 2 bases respectively, with 13 bases between them. The CDR3 is made up of 14 amino acids. CDR3 loop: CASSPALRPYEQYF. CDR3 in DNA: TGTGCCAGCAGTCCGGCGTTACGGCCCTACGAGCAGTACTTC.

This chain links TRBV12-5 with TRBJ2-2, with a weak D call TRBD1 (6 bases). The germline CDR1 and CDR2 sequences are LGHNT and FRNRAP. Trimming pared 5 bases from V and 7 bases from J, leaving 17 bases between. The CDR3 consists of 15 residues. CDR3 coding DNA: TGTGCTAGTGGTCTACAAGGGGGTTACCACGGGGAGCTGTTTTTT. Translating it yields CASGLQGGYHGELFF.

This rearrangement joins TRBV20-1 to TRBJ2-7; D is possibly TRBD2 (5 bases). The CDR3 sequence is 12 residues long. The germline V gene has CDR1 DFQATT and CDR2 SNEGSKA (reference sequence). The V and J ends lost 3 bases and 2 bases respectively, with 8 bases between them. CDR3 region: CSASRLPYEQYF. The CDR3, as DNA: TGCAGTGCTAGTAGACTACCCTACGAGCAGTACTTC.

This chain links TRBV9 with TRBJ2-1; TRBD2 matches at 7 bases. This CDR3 spans 15 amino acids. After removal of 2 bases from V and 7 bases from J, the junction contained 9 bases not matched to a gene. Germline lookup yields CDR1 SGDLS and CDR2 YYNGEE. The CDR3 nucleotides read TGTGCCAGCAGCGTTGGGGGAGGGCCGAAGAATGAGCAGTTCTTC. This gives the protein CASSVGGGPKNEQFF.

This chain joins TRBV27 and TRBJ2-5; TRBD1 is a possible D gene (6 bases). In germline, CDR1 is MNHEY, CDR2 SMNVEV (reference sequence). This CDR3 is built from 15 residues. V dropped 8 bases and J dropped 1 base, with 17 bases sitting between them. DNA of the CDR3: TGTGCCAGCGCGACTCGACAGGTGTTCCAAGAGACCCAGTACTTC. It codes for CASATRQVFQETQYF.

The chain has TRBV20-1 and TRBJ2-2; 8 bases map to TRBD2. This CDR3 is 17 amino acids long. J lost 3 bases, V lost 1 base, and 10 bases had no gene match. CDR1 DFQATT and CDR2 SNEGSKA come from the germline V gene (reference sequence). The CDR3 region has the DNA TGCAGTGCTAGAGTTAGCGGGACACCGACGTACACCGGGGAGCTGTTTTTT. This encodes CSARVSGTPTYTGELFF.

V and J are TRBV2 and TRBJ1-1, with unresolved D. Trimming cost V 7 bases and J 8 bases, with 11 bases left between them. CDR3 length: 11 amino acids. Germline V gives CDR1 SNHLY, CDR2 FYNNEI. The CDR3 is CASTWEREAFF. The CDR3 nucleotides read TGTGCCAGCACTTGGGAGAGGGAAGCTTTCTTT.

The chain employs TRBV27 and TRBJ2-7; a possible D gene is TRBD2 (5 bases). The CDR3 spans 11 residues. Trimming took off 8 bases at V and 3 bases at J, with 8 bases between the two ends. CDR1 and CDR2 from the germline V gene are MNHEY and SMNVEV (reference sequence). CDR3 residues: CASGLHYEQYF. CDR3 DNA sequence: TGTGCCAGCGGACTTCACTACGAGCAGTACTTC.

The chain is built from TRBV19 and TRBJ2-7, with 9 bases matching TRBD1. Germline V gene lookup returns CDR1 LNHDA and CDR2 SQIVND (reference sequence). The CDR3 length is 12 residues. The V and J ends lost 7 bases and 5 bases, in that order; junction bases with no gene match: 3. The CDR3 loop is CASKQGANEQYF. For the CDR3, the DNA is TGTGCCAGTAAACAGGGGGCTAACGAGCAGTACTTC.

The chain links TRBV10-3 to TRBJ2-3; 7 positions match TRBD2. This CDR3 has 10 amino acids. From germline, CDR1 is ENHRY and CDR2 SYGVKD. V shed 11 bases, J shed 8 bases, and the junction held 4 bases outside the gene matches. The CDR3 is CAAGGGTQYF. CDR3 coding DNA: TGTGCCGCAGGCGGGGGTACGCAGTATTTT.

This clonotype was picked up one time. The chain carries TRBV27 and TRBJ1-2; TRBD1 might be the D (6 bases). The CDR3 spans 14 residues. Germline CDR1 is MNHEY and CDR2 is SMNVEV (reference sequence). V was shortened by 4 bases and J by 4 bases, with 13 bases between the two germline ends. The DNA for the CDR3 is TGTGCCAGCAGTTCTCCGGACAGCCTCTATGGCTACACCTTC. Its protein product is CASSSPDSLYGYTF.

The CDR3 sequence: CATSDPRDRADEQYF. The CDR3 region has the DNA TGTGCCACCAGTGACCCCCGGGACAGGGCGGACGAGCAGTACTTC. V is TRBV24-1 and J is TRBJ2-7, with 9 bases fitting TRBD1. The germline CDR1 and CDR2 sequences are KGHDR and SFDVKD. This CDR3 is built from 15 residues. J gave up 5 bases and V 4 bases, and 8 bases lay outside the gene matches.

The V gene is TRBV10-3, the J gene TRBJ2-2; the match to TRBD2 covers 8 bases. Trimming cost V 8 bases and J 3 bases; bases outside gene matches: 2. Germline CDR1 and CDR2: ENHRY and SYGVKD. This CDR3 spans 13 amino acids. Here the CDR3 reads CAIPGGDTGELFF. The CDR3 nucleotides are TGTGCCATCCCGGGAGGGGACACCGGGGAGCTGTTTTTT.

The DNA for the CDR3 is TGTGCCAAGACCGGCCGCGACACTTTCACCGGGGAGCTGTTTTTT. This gives the protein CAKTGRDTFTGELFF. The gene calls are TRBV21-1 and TRBJ2-2; the table gives TRBD1 as D, unverified against the DNA. TRBV21-1 is a documented pseudogene. The CDR3 sequence is 15 residues long.

This clonotype appeared once. The chain is built from TRBV12-3 or TRBV12-4 and TRBJ2-1; the D is unclear. This CDR3 region has 15 residues. V lost 4 bases and J 4 bases, leaving 14 bases between the germline ends. The CDR3 protein is CASSWIQSLYNEQFF. CDR3 coding DNA: TGTGCCAGCAGTTGGATACAGAGCCTTTACAATGAGCAGTTCTTC.

This sequence joins TRBV7-8 and TRBJ1-1; maybe TRBD1 (5 bases). Germline-derived CDR1 and CDR2 are SGHVS and FQNEAQ. Between the trimmed V and J ends, which lost 1 base and 3 bases, there was a span of 21 bases. The CDR3 loop spans 18 amino acids. CDR3 in DNA: TGTGCCAGCAGCTTAGACCTCGGAGGGGTGGAGGCCGACACTGAAGCTTTCTTT. Its translation is CASSLDLGGVEADTEAFF.

The V call is TRBV24-1, the J call TRBJ2-2; 8 bases are shared with TRBD2. This CDR3 is 16 amino acids long. V gave up 3 bases and J gave up 3 bases; unmatched junction bases: 5. CDR1 and CDR2 (germline): KGHDR, SFDVKD. CDR3 sequence reads: CATSDPGLGYTGELFF. CDR3 sequence (DNA): TGTGCCACCAGTGATCCGGGACTAGGGTACACCGGGGAGCTGTTTTTT.

The genes are TRBV6-5 and TRBJ2-5; D might be TRBD1 (6 bases). The V gene's germline CDR1 is MNHEY and CDR2 SVGAGI. This CDR3 is built from 14 residues. The V and J ends lost 6 bases and 1 base respectively, with 12 bases between them. CDR3 protein: CASSKQGAQETQYF. In DNA form, the CDR3 reads TGTGCCAGCAGCAAACAGGGCGCCCAAGAGACCCAGTACTTC.

The chain joins TRBV27 to TRBJ1-4, with 8 bases aligning to TRBD1. The CDR3 contains 15 residues. The trim removed 2 bases at V and 5 bases at J, leaving 4 bases unmatched. Germline loops: CDR1 MNHEY, CDR2 SMNVEV (reference sequence). CDR3 in DNA: TGTGCCAGCAGTTTACGGGACAGGAAAAATGAAAAACTGTTTTTT. Its protein product is CASSLRDRKNEKLFF.

The chain recombines TRBV9 with TRBJ2-2; D is uncertain. The length of the CDR3 is 18 residues. Trimming stripped 4 bases from V and 5 bases from J, with 24 bases between. Per the germline V gene, CDR1 is SGDLS and CDR2 is YYNGEE. CDR3 in DNA: TGTGCCAGCAGCTCTAAAAGTAGGGTCGACCGTGGGACCGGGGAGCTGTTTTTT. Translation: CASSSKSRVDRGTGELFF.

The rearrangement links TRBV15 to TRBJ2-7; possibly TRBD1 for D (6 bases). With 9 bases removed from V and 1 base from J, the gap between germline ends came to 13 bases. In germline, CDR1 is LNHNV, CDR2 YYDKDF (reference sequence). The CDR3 has 13 residues. The CDR3 spells CATGAGVSYEQYF. Written as DNA, the CDR3 is TGTGCCACGGGAGCAGGGGTGTCCTACGAGCAGTACTTC.

This chain links TRBV4-1 with TRBJ1-3; D call uncertain. The CDR3 sequence is 12 residues long. Germline-derived CDR1 and CDR2 are MGHRA and YSYEKL. Trimming pared 0 bases from V and 7 bases from J, leaving 4 bases between. In nucleotides, the CDR3 is TGCGCCAGCAGCCAAGATTTGAACACCATATATTTT. It specifies CASSQDLNTIYF.

The gene calls are TRBV2 and TRBJ2-7; TRBD1 aligns across 7 bases. V dropped 9 bases and J dropped 5; count of bases not matched to a gene: 7. The CDR3 contains 12 residues. Germline V gene data show CDR1 as SNHLY and CDR2 as FYNNEI. The CDR3 protein is CARTGNKNEQYF. The CDR3, as DNA: TGTGCCAGGACAGGGAATAAGAACGAGCAGTACTTC.

The chain employs TRBV5-1 and TRBJ2-2, with D tentatively TRBD1 (5 bases). The CDR3 has 15 amino acids. V was cut by 4 bases and J by 6 bases, with 16 bases left in between. The germline CDR1 and CDR2 sequences are SGHRS and YFSETQ. The CDR3 protein is CASSPYPRGAGELFF. In DNA form, the CDR3 reads TGCGCCAGCAGCCCCTACCCTAGGGGCGCCGGGGAGCTGTTTTTT.

The rearrangement links TRBV7-9 to TRBJ1-1; D not certain. The CDR3 runs 15 residues. V was trimmed by 5 bases and J by 6 bases, leaving 19 bases between them. Per germline, CDR1 SEHNR and CDR2 FQNEAQ (reference sequence). This CDR3 is CASSPGSAKGAEAFF. In nucleotides, the CDR3 is TGTGCCAGCAGCCCCGGCTCGGCGAAGGGTGCTGAAGCTTTCTTT.

The chain is built from TRBV7-3 and TRBJ2-1, with D hard to call. CDR1 and CDR2 from the germline V gene are SGHTA and FQGTGA. This CDR3 has 17 amino acids. The V and J ends lost 2 bases and 7 bases respectively, with 21 bases between them. The CDR3, as DNA: TGTGCCAGCAGCTTACAAGACGGGTCATCCCGCACAAATGAGCAGTTCTTC. Amino acid sequence: CASSLQDGSSRTNEQFF.

The chain employs TRBV6-5 and TRBJ2-2, with a tentative D call TRBD1 (6 bases). Germline V lookup: CDR1 MNHEY, CDR2 SVGAGI. There are 13 residues in the CDR3. Trimming took 5 bases from V and 6 from J, leaving 10 bases between them. CDR3 region: CASSPGTPGELFF. The CDR3, as DNA: TGTGCCAGCAGTCCAGGGACACCCGGGGAGCTGTTTTTT.